This T cell receptor beta chain is from a study of beta chain features in type 1 diabetes (dated by TCRdb to 2016 to 2018). Study-level background: Mean age, gender distribution, total cell number and subset yield did not differ between patients and healthy donors. A total of roughly 100 million sorted cells were examined across all samples, and the number of cells per subset was strongly correlated with RNA yield. In the study, recently diagnosed type 1 diabetes patients and matched healthy donors were compared on the TCRB repertoires of their sorted circulating CD4+ T cell subsets. Regulatory and stem cell-like memory subsets were isolated from only 8 patients and roughly 8 healthy donors, whereas naive and central memory subsets came from all 28 donors.

This clone has only a few counts. Its antigen specificity is not known. Base qualities are missing; no much larger clone stands one base away. General conclusions and limits of the study: HLA sub-analyses involved small numbers of individuals, so any influence of HLA type on TCRB rearrangement remained unresolved. A moderate but significant shortening of TCRB CDR3 length was observed in type 1 diabetes patients in all four CD4+ subsets. Because cDNA was sequenced instead of genomic DNA, highly expressing activated cells could be over-represented, though the groups showed no difference in activation or CD3 levels. Shorter templates might be favored by PCR, yet because patient and control samples were amplified and corrected together, any such skew would affect both groups equally. Naive, central memory and regulatory TCRB repertoires appeared more similar among patients than among healthy donors. Patients with type 1 diabetes made fewer insertions and deleted more nucleotides at VDJ recombination sites, implying thymic rearrangement abnormalities.

The entire amount of isolated RNA was reverse transcribed using the High Capacity cDNA Reverse Transcription Kit, so the sequenced TCRB transcripts were expressed ones. Deep immunoSEQ sequencing was performed on naive, central memory and regulatory T cell samples, with an average of approximately 3.9 million total reads per sample. Sorted cells were lysed in RLT buffer and RNA was extracted with DNase-treated RNeasy Micro or Mini kits, depending on cell number. To prevent cross-contamination, every cell subset was processed on its own, while patient and healthy donor samples were processed together. Using the immunoSEQ multiplex PCR, TCRB sequences were amplified from cDNA into 87-bp fragments spanning the CDR3 region. Amplicons were sequenced on the Illumina HiSeq platform. The authors' pipeline ran thus. Synthetic template baselines were used to correct PCR bias computationally, reads within Hamming distance 2 were collapsed, and singletons that could not be merged were discarded. Reads were aligned to IMGT to assign V, D and J genes, CDR3 length, and insertions or deletions at six rearrangement sites. Within each subset, clonotype counts were normalized to the number of sorted cells before true diversity and Gini coefficients were calculated with the tcR R package. The overlap coefficient, calculated on TCRB nucleotide sequences, was used to quantify repertoire sharing. TCRdb carries this immuneACCESS record with in-frame sequences only. Its versions omit some clonotypes, under half of them owing to an unresolved V gene in the studies checked, with the rest unexplained. The V and J calls and clone size are taken from that table; D and trimming were inferred from the DNA. This sample holds more than 95,000 clones; around 30% were observed only once. About 0.57% of the sample belongs to the ten largest clones.

CDR1 and CDR2 were assigned from the germline V gene as SGHTA and FQGTGA. The CDR3 runs 15 residues from the cysteine to the phenylalanine. The read is trimmed to its CDR3 DNA, 45 bases read in frame from base 1. V drops 2 bases and J drops 5 bases, leaving 13 bases in between. Each donor gave one peripheral blood draw, averaging around 120 mL, which was collected into heparinised tubes. A BD FACSAria II and a panel including CD45RO, CCR7, CD25, CD127, CD95 and CD27 were used to sort naive, central memory, regulatory and stem cell-like memory CD4+ T cells. Purity was above 95% for every sorted population. Right away, PBMCs were isolated by Lymphoprep density gradient centrifugation and were stained directly, with no culture step. So that batch effects would be minimized, each experiment stained and sorted samples in pairs, pairing one healthy donor with one patient.

Here the chain combines TRBV7-3 and TRBJ1-5; a weak D assignment points to TRBD1 (5 bases agree). This TCR derives from a woman between 18 and 30 years old with type 1 diabetes. Sequenced material: central memory CD4+ T cells from blood. The CDR3 is CASSLGGGRDQPQHF. The DNA is as follows: TGTGCCAGCAGCTTAGGGGGGGGAAGAGATCAGCCCCAGCATTTT.